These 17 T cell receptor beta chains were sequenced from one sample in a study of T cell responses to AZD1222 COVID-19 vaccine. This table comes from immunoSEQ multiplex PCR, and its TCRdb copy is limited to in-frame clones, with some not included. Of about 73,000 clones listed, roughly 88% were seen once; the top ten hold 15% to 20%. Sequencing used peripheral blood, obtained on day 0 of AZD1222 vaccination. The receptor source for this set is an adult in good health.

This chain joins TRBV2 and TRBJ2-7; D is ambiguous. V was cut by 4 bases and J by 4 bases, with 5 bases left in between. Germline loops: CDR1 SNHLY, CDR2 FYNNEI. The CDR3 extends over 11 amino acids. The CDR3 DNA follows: TGTGCCAGCAGTGCTGAGTACGAGCAGTACTTC. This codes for CASSAEYEQYF.

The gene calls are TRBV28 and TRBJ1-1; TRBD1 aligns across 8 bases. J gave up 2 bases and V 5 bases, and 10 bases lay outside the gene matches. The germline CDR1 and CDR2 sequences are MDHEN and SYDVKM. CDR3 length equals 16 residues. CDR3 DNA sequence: TGTGCCAGCAGTGGGGACAGGCGTACCGTCAACACTGAAGCTTTCTTT. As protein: CASSGDRRTVNTEAFF.

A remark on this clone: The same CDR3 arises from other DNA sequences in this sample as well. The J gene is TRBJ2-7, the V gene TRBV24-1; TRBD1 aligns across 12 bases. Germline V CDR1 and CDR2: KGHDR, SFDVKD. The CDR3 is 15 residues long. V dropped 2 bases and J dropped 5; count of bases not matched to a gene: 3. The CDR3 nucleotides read TGTGCCACCAGTGATTCGGGACAGGGGGCTGACGAGCAGTACTTC. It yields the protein CATSDSGQGADEQYF.

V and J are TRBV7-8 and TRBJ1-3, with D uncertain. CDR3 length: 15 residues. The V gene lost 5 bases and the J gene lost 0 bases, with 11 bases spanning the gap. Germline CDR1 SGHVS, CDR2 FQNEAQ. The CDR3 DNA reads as TGTGCCAGCAGCGGCGGGTCCGCCTCTGGAAACACCATATATTTT. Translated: CASSGGSASGNTIYF.

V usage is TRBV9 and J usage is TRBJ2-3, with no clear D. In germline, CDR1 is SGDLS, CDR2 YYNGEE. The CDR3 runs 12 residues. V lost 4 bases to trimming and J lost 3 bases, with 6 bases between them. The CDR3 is CASSPQTDTQYF. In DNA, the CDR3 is TGTGCCAGCAGCCCTCAGACAGATACGCAGTATTTT.

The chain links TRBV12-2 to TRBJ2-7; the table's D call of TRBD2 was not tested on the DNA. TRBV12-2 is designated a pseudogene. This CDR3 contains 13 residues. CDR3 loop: CASRLGGNYEQYF. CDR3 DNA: TGTGCAAGTCGCTTAGGAGGGAACTACGAGCAGTACTTC.

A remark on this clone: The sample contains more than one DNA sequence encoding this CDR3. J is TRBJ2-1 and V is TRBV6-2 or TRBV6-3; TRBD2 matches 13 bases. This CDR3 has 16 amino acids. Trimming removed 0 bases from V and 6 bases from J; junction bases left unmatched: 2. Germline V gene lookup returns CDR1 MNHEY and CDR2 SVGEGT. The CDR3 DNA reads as TGTGCCAGCAGTTACTCAACTAGCGGGGGGGCCAATGAGCAGTTCTTC. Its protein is CASSYSTSGGANEQFF.

In DNA form, the CDR3 reads TGTGCCAGCTCGCGGGACAAGAACACTGAAGCTTTCTTT. Its protein product is CASSRDKNTEAFF. This rearrangement joins TRBV18 to TRBJ1-1; D may be TRBD1 (6 bases). Germline CDR1 and CDR2: KGHSH and LQKENI. V lost 6 bases and J 1 base, leaving 9 bases between the germline ends. This CDR3 has 13 amino acids.

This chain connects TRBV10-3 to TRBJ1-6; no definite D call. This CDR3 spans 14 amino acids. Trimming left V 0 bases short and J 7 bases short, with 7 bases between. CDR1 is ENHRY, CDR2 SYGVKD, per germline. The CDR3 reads CAISESGRNSPLHF. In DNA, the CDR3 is TGTGCCATCAGTGAGTCGGGGAGGAATTCACCCCTCCACTTT.

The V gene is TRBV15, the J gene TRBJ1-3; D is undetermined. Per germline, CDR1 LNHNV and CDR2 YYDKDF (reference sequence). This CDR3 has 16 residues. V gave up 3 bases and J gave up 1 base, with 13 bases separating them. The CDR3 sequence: CATSRDHTQSGNTIYF. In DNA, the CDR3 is TGTGCCACCAGCAGGGACCACACCCAGTCTGGAAACACCATATATTTT.

The CDR3 nucleotides read TGTGCCAGCAGCCAAGAGGGAGCGGGGGCCAGCACAGATACGCAGTATTTT. Encoded protein: CASSQEGAGASTDTQYF. J is TRBJ2-3 and V is TRBV4-2; 8 nucleotides match TRBD2. Per germline, CDR1 LGHNA and CDR2 YNFKEQ. The ends lost 0 bases at V and 0 bases at J; junction bases unmatched: 5. The CDR3 loop spans 17 amino acids.

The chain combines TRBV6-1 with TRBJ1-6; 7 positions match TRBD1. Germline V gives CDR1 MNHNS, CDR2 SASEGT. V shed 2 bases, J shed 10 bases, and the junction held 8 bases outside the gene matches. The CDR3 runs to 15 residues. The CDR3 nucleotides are TGTGCCAGCAGTGAACCTGTCAGGGGGGACTCACCCCTCCACTTT. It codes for CASSEPVRGDSPLHF.

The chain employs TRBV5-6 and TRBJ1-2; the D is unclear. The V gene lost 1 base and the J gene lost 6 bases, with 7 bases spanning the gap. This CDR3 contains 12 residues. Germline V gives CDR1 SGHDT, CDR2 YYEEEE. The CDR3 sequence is CASSLTRDGYTF. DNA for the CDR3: TGTGCCAGCAGCTTGACGCGGGATGGCTACACCTTC.

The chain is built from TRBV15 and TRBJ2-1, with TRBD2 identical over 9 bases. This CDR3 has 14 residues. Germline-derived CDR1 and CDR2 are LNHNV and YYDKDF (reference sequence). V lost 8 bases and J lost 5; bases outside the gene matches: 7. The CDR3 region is CATAWREGDNEQFF. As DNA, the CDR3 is TGTGCCACCGCCTGGCGGGAGGGGGACAATGAGCAGTTCTTC.

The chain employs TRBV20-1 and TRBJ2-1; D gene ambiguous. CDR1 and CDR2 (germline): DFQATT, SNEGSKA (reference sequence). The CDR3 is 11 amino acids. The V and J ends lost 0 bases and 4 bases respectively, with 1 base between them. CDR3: CSARDYNEQFF. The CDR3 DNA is TGCAGTGCTAGAGATTACAATGAGCAGTTCTTC.

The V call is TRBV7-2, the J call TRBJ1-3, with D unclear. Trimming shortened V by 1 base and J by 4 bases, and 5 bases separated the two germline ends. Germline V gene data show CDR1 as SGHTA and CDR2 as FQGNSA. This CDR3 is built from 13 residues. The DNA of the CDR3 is TGTGCCAGCAGCTTAGTCGCCGGAAACACCATATATTTT. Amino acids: CASSLVAGNTIYF.

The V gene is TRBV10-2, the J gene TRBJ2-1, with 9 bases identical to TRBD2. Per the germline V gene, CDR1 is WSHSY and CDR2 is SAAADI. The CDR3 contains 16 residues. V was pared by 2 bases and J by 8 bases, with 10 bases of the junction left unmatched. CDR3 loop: CASSEGPGTSRYEQFF. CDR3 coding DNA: TGCGCCAGCAGTGAGGGGCCCGGGACTAGCAGGTATGAGCAGTTCTTC.